The clone carrying this T cell receptor (beta chain) has just a few counts. No antigen is known for it. V shed 3 bases and J shed 2 bases, with 12 bases lying between them. Germline V gene data show CDR1 as SQVTM and CDR2 as ANQGSEA. The CDR3 totals 14 residues. Every bit of the isolated RNA underwent reverse transcription, so sequencing read expressed TCRB transcripts. The assay was immunoSEQ multiplex PCR, and TCRdb's table has in-frame clones only and misses some. The sample carries about 640,000 clones, about an eighth recorded once. This sample was included in a study of beta chain features in type 1 diabetes. Findings and limits, study-wide: PCR might favor shorter templates, but any such skew would affect patients and controls equally. TCRB CDR3s from Type 1 diabetes patients were moderately but significantly shorter in all four CD4+ subsets.

The V gene is TRBV29-1, the J gene TRBJ2-3, with D uncertain. The specimen was naive CD4+ T cells from blood. The TCR comes from a young man with type 1 diabetes. CDR3 coding DNA: TGCAGCGTTGATGTGGGGAAAACCACAGATACGCAGTATTTT. Protein product: CSVDVGKTTDTQYF.